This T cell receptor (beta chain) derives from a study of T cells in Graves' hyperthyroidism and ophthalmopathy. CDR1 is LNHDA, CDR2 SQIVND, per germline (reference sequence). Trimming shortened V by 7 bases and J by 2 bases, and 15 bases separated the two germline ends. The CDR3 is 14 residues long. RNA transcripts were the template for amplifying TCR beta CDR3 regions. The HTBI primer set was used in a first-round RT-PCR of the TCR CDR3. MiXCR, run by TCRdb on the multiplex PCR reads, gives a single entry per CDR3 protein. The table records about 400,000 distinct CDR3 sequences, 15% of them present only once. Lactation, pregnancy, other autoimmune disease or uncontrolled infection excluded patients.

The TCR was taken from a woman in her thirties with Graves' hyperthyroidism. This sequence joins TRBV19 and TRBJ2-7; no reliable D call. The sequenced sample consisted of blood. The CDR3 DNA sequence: TGTGCCAGTAACCAACAGTTGGGGACCTACGAGCAGTACTTC. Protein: CASNQQLGTYEQYF.